The 28 T cell receptor beta chains below come from one sample, sequenced in a study of T-cell reconstitution after alpha-beta-depleted transplantation in children. Preparing the TCRbeta library involved the use of unique molecular identifiers. MiXCR, applied by TCRdb to the PCR reads, yields one record per CDR3 protein. The sample shows about 540,000 distinct CDR3 sequences, 15% to 20% of them seen only once. Sequencing used PBMCs from the stem cell graft donor, obtained from the stem cell graft. The receptor source for this set is a human donor who donated a stem cell graft to a child with acute lymphoblastic leukemia.

This clonotype came up a few times. This rearrangement joins TRBV5-6 to TRBJ2-5; maybe TRBD1 (6 bases). Trimming removed 4 bases at V and 4 bases at J, with 23 bases between. This CDR3 has 17 residues. CDR1 and CDR2 from the germline V gene are SGHDT and YYEEEE. DNA for the CDR3: TGTGCCAGCAGCCTCCAAGGGGAAGACAGGCCAGCAGAGACCCAGTACTTC. It is translated as CASSLQGEDRPAETQYF.

This chain's CDR3 is CASSSGTSGPIGNEQFF. The CDR3 region has the DNA TGTGCCAGCAGCTCAGGGACTAGCGGACCGATAGGCAATGAGCAGTTCTTC. V is TRBV7-3 and J is TRBJ2-1, with 11 bases lining up with TRBD2. With 4 bases clipped from V and 6 bases from J, the junction kept 11 bases outside the gene matches. The CDR3 is 17 residues long. Germline V CDR1 and CDR2: SGHTA, FQGTGA.

This clonotype was counted once. The chain links TRBV20-1 to TRBJ1-2; maybe TRBD1 (5 bases). CDR3 length equals 15 residues. The germline V gene has CDR1 DFQATT and CDR2 SNEGSKA (reference sequence). V lost 0 bases, J lost 4 bases, and 15 bases lay in between. CDR3 residues: CSARDSTGPSYGYTF. In DNA form, the CDR3 reads TGCAGTGCTAGAGATTCGACGGGGCCATCCTATGGCTACACCTTC.

The chain carries TRBV27 and TRBJ2-1; perhaps TRBD2 as D (6 bases). This CDR3 has 15 amino acids. Trimming took 0 bases from V and 8 from J, leaving 14 bases between them. Germline V lookup: CDR1 MNHEY, CDR2 SMNVEV (reference sequence). The CDR3 sequence is CASSLSRQPSDEQFF. As DNA, the CDR3 is TGTGCCAGCAGTTTATCTCGGCAGCCTAGCGATGAGCAGTTCTTC.

The genes are TRBV5-6 and TRBJ2-3; 11 nucleotides line up with TRBD2. J gave up 8 bases and V 0 bases, and 8 bases lay outside the gene matches. Germline V lookup: CDR1 SGHDT, CDR2 YYEEEE. This CDR3 has 16 residues. The CDR3 is CASSLGLAGPRGTQYF. CDR3 in DNA: TGTGCCAGCAGCTTGGGACTAGCGGGACCTCGGGGTACGCAGTATTTT. The full variable domain, completed using reference TRBV5-6 and TRBJ2-3, is DAGVTQSPTHLIKTRGQQVTLRCSPKSGHDTVSWYQQALGQGPQFIFQYYEEEERQRGNFPDRFSGHQFPNYSSELNVNALLLGDSALYLCASSLGLAGPRGTQYFGPGTRLTVL.

The rearrangement uses TRBV5-1 and TRBJ2-3; D remains unclear. CDR3 length: 14 amino acids. Trimming removed 4 bases at V and 5 bases at J, with 14 bases between. Per the germline V gene, CDR1 is SGHRS and CDR2 is YFSETQ. CDR3 DNA: TGCGCCAGCAGCCTACCAAGGGTGATAGATACGCAGTATTTT. Amino acid sequence: CASSLPRVIDTQYF.

This clonotype was observed a handful of times. The genes are TRBV5-1 and TRBJ2-1, with 10 bases aligning to TRBD1. Trimming cost V 5 bases and J 8 bases; bases outside gene matches: 4. Per germline, CDR1 SGHRS and CDR2 YFSETQ. This CDR3 region has 13 residues. The CDR3 DNA is TGCGCCAGCAGTGGGACAGGGGACGATGAGCAGTTCTTC. Amino acid sequence: CASSGTGDDEQFF.

The chain links TRBV6-1 to TRBJ2-4, with 8 bases lining up with TRBD2. This CDR3 has 15 amino acids. V lost 5 bases and J lost 8; bases outside the gene matches: 11. In germline, CDR1 is MNHNS, CDR2 SASEGT. The CDR3 spells CASSPGTRIDDIQYF. In DNA, the CDR3 is TGTGCCAGCAGTCCGGGGACTAGAATAGACGACATTCAGTACTTC.

This clonotype was picked up many times. The CDR3 region has the DNA TGTGCCAGCAGCTTTCGGGGGGCCTACGAGCAGTACTTC. Translation gives CASSFRGAYEQYF. The chain joins TRBV7-9 to TRBJ2-7, with TRBD2 matching 7 bases. This CDR3 is 13 amino acids long. The germline V gene encodes CDR1 SEHNR and CDR2 FQNEAQ (reference sequence). With V trimmed by 3 bases and J by 2 bases, 1 base remained unmatched. The full variable domain, in which reference TRBV7-9 and TRBJ2-7 provide the parts outside the CDR3, is DTGVSQNPRHKITKRGQNVTFRCDPISEHNRLYWYRQTLGQGPEFLTYFQNEAQLEKSRLLSDRFSAERPKGSFSTLEIQRTEQGDSAMYLCASSFRGAYEQYFGPGTRLTVT.

The chain links TRBV5-1 to TRBJ2-7; 7 bases align to TRBD1. Germline-derived CDR1 and CDR2 are SGHRS and YFSETQ. CDR3 size: 15 residues. J gave up 5 bases and V 3 bases, and 11 bases lay outside the gene matches. CDR3 nucleotides: TGCGCCAGCAGCTGGGGACAGTCTCCTTTGGACGAGCAGTACTTC. Amino acids: CASSWGQSPLDEQYF.

The gene calls are TRBV5-4 and TRBJ2-1, with TRBD2 identical over 12 bases. The CDR3 has 17 residues. Germline V CDR1 and CDR2: SGHNT, YYREEE (reference sequence). With 5 bases clipped from V and 10 bases from J, the junction kept 16 bases outside the gene matches. CDR3 region: CASSLGGTSGWGEEQFF. CDR3 coding DNA: TGTGCCAGCAGTCTGGGAGGGACTAGCGGGTGGGGGGAAGAGCAGTTCTTC.

The V call is TRBV29-1, the J call TRBJ2-5; 9 bases are shared with TRBD2. This CDR3 is 14 amino acids long. In germline, CDR1 is SQVTM, CDR2 ANQGSEA. V shed 4 bases, J shed 0 bases, and the junction held 3 bases outside the gene matches. This chain's CDR3 is CSVVLAGYQETQYF. CDR3 nucleotide sequence: TGCAGCGTTGTGCTAGCGGGGTACCAAGAGACCCAGTACTTC.

This clonotype occurred a few times. The chain has TRBV5-1 and TRBJ2-7, with TRBD1 matching 8 bases. V trimming: 1 base; J trimming: 3 bases; junction bases outside the gene matches: 6. The CDR3 is made up of 15 amino acids. In germline, CDR1 is SGHRS, CDR2 YFSETQ. The CDR3 DNA follows: TGCGCCAGCAGCTTGACCAGGACAGGGAACTACGAGCAGTACTTC. Translating it yields CASSLTRTGNYEQYF. Combining the CDR3 with reference TRBV5-1 and TRBJ2-7 gives the whole variable domain KAGVTQTPRYLIKTRGQQVTLSCSPISGHRSVSWYQQTPGQGLQFLFEYFSETQRNKGNFPGRFSGRQFSNSRSEMNVSTLELGDSALYLCASSLTRTGNYEQYFGPGTRLTVT.

V and J are TRBV6-5 and TRBJ1-2; 7 bases match TRBD1. V lost 2 bases to trimming and J lost 1 base; unmatched junction nucleotides: 7. Germline lookup yields CDR1 MNHEY and CDR2 SVGAGI. The CDR3 covers 16 residues. CDR3 nucleotide sequence: TGTGCCAGCAGTTACGAGCGGACAGGAGTTAACTATGGCTACACCTTC. Translation gives CASSYERTGVNYGYTF.

The rearrangement uses TRBV6-2 or TRBV6-3 and TRBJ2-7; 13 bases are shared with TRBD2. The CDR3 totals 14 residues. The V gene's germline CDR1 is MNHEY and CDR2 SVGEGT. J was trimmed by 4 bases and V by 5 bases; bases with no gene match: 2. The CDR3 spells CASSATSGRYEQYF. The CDR3 DNA sequence: TGTGCCAGCAGTGCGACTAGCGGGAGGTACGAGCAGTACTTC.

This clonotype occurred a few times. The CDR3 DNA is TGTGCCAGCAGTTATCACGGCGATAGCGGGAGCGAGCAGTACTTC. It yields the protein CASSYHGDSGSEQYF. The rearrangement links TRBV6-2 or TRBV6-3 to TRBJ2-7; 9 bases match TRBD2. The CDR3 is 15 residues long. The germline V gene has CDR1 MNHEY and CDR2 SVGEGT. V lost 3 bases and J lost 6; bases outside the gene matches: 9.

This clonotype has only a few counts. The V and J genes are TRBV5-1 and TRBJ2-7, with 11 bases fitting TRBD2. Trimming removed 3 bases from V and 3 bases from J; junction bases left unmatched: 5. CDR3 length equals 15 residues. CDR1 and CDR2 from the germline V gene are SGHRS and YFSETQ. The CDR3 DNA is TGCGCCAGCAGCTCCCAGGGACTAGCGGACTACGAGCAGTACTTC. Translating it yields CASSSQGLADYEQYF.

The chain recombines TRBV7-8 with TRBJ1-2; D is uncertain. The CDR3 extends over 15 amino acids. The germline V gene has CDR1 SGHVS and CDR2 FQNEAQ. V was trimmed by 2 bases and J by 6 bases, leaving 16 bases between them. This CDR3 is CASSLRRMSIDGYTF. DNA of the CDR3: TGTGCCAGCAGCTTAAGGCGGATGTCTATTGATGGCTACACCTTC.

This clonotype was detected only a few times. The chain carries TRBV4-1 and TRBJ2-7; TRBD2 matches 11 bases. V dropped 0 bases and J dropped 11; count of bases not matched to a gene: 6. From germline, CDR1 is MGHRA and CDR2 YSYEKL. The CDR3 totals 14 residues. CDR3 residues: CASSQDQLAGVKYF. The CDR3 DNA reads as TGCGCCAGCAGCCAAGATCAACTAGCGGGAGTAAAGTACTTC.

The chain uses TRBV7-9 and TRBJ2-1; D is unresolved. The CDR3 loop spans 11 amino acids. The V and J ends lost 5 bases and 6 bases respectively, with 5 bases between them. Germline CDR1 reads SEHNR; CDR2 reads FQNEAQ (reference sequence). The CDR3 bases are TGTGCCAGCAGCGTTATCAATGAGCAGTTCTTC. Protein: CASSVINEQFF. The complete variable domain, with remaining parts taken from reference TRBV7-9 and TRBJ2-1, reads DTGVSQNPRHKITKRGQNVTFRCDPISEHNRLYWYRQTLGQGPEFLTYFQNEAQLEKSRLLSDRFSAERPKGSFSTLEIQRTEQGDSAMYLCASSVINEQFFGPGTRLTVL.

This clonotype was counted a few times. The chain is built from TRBV20-1 and TRBJ1-2; TRBD1 is a possible D gene (6 bases). The CDR3 is made up of 10 amino acids. The V and J ends lost 7 bases and 10 bases respectively, with 13 bases between them. Germline lookup yields CDR1 DFQATT and CDR2 SNEGSKA (reference sequence). CDR3 loop: CSVGQSDYTF. The DNA of the CDR3 is TGCAGTGTCGGACAGTCTGACTACACCTTC.

The chain uses TRBV6-2 or TRBV6-3 and TRBJ2-7, with D possibly TRBD2 on 7 matching bases. This CDR3 contains 15 residues. CDR1 MNHEY and CDR2 SVGEGT come from the germline V gene. Trimming removed 1 base from V and 2 bases from J, with 12 bases in between. This chain's CDR3 is CASSYYGGGAYEQYF. The CDR3 DNA follows: TGTGCCAGCAGTTACTACGGAGGGGGGGCCTACGAGCAGTACTTC.

This chain joins TRBV11-3 and TRBJ2-7; D not certain. Trimming stripped 1 base from V and 2 bases from J, with 12 bases between. The CDR3 is 15 amino acids. Germline V gives CDR1 SGHNT, CDR2 YENEEA. In DNA, the CDR3 is TGTGCCAGCAGCTTAGGTATGACGGGCCCCTACGAGCAGTACTTC. It encodes CASSLGMTGPYEQYF.

The chain employs TRBV2 and TRBJ2-7; TRBD2 aligns across 9 bases. After removal of 7 bases from V and 0 bases from J, the junction contained 4 bases not matched to a gene. The CDR3 is made up of 14 amino acids. CDR1 is SNHLY and CDR2 is FYNNEI in the germline V gene. The CDR3 DNA reads as TGTGCCAGCAACCCTAGCGGGGTCTCCTACGAGCAGTACTTC. As protein: CASNPSGVSYEQYF.

The V gene is TRBV7-2, the J gene TRBJ2-1; D ambiguous. Trimming removed 0 bases from V and 9 bases from J, with 18 bases in between. This CDR3 contains 16 residues. CDR1 is SGHTA and CDR2 is FQGNSA in the germline V gene. The CDR3 reads CASSLASTHATSEQFF. The CDR3 bases are TGTGCCAGCAGCTTAGCTTCCACACACGCAACCTCTGAGCAGTTCTTC.

The chain employs TRBV6-1 and TRBJ2-7; TRBD2 agrees at 14 bases. The trim removed 6 bases at V and 5 bases at J, leaving 3 bases unmatched. In germline, CDR1 is MNHNS, CDR2 SASEGT. This CDR3 is built from 14 residues. CDR3 DNA: TGTGCCAGCAGGACTAGCGGGAGGGTGGACGAGCAGTACTTC. Translation gives CASRTSGRVDEQYF.

This clonotype was detected only a few times. This chain joins TRBV20-1 and TRBJ1-2; TRBD1 aligns across 7 bases. Germline CDR1 DFQATT, CDR2 SNEGSKA (reference sequence). Unmatched junction bases numbered 8, after V lost 6 bases and J lost 7 bases. This CDR3 contains 12 residues. The CDR3, as DNA: TGCAGTGCAATCGCCCAGGGGGGTGGCTACACCTTC. Translating gives CSAIAQGGGYTF.

The chain carries TRBV6-2 or TRBV6-3 and TRBJ2-7; perhaps TRBD2 as D (8 bases). Looked up from germline, CDR1 is MNHEY and CDR2 is SVGEGT. The CDR3 totals 20 residues. Trimming removed 11 bases from V and 3 bases from J, with 38 bases in between. In DNA form, the CDR3 reads TGTGCCCGAACATCGGGATCCAGGGGGAGAACGGGAGGGCCGTGCTACGAGCAGTACTTC. Its translation is CARTSGSRGRTGGPCYEQYF.